The 25 T cell receptor beta chains below were found in one sample sequenced in a study of blood T cells in healthy people across ages. Using a J-beta primer mix together with a sample-barcoded 5' primer, a second PCR was run for about 7 to 12 cycles. TCRdb processed the 5' RACE reads anew with MiXCR; each CDR3 protein has one entry. This table has about 650,000 distinct CDR3 sequences, about 30% appearing once. The sequencing input was blood. These receptors originate from an elderly woman in good health.

At least ten counts were recorded for this clonotype. The J gene is TRBJ2-5, the V gene TRBV6-1, with a weak D call TRBD1 (5 bases). The V end lost 6 bases, the J end lost 2 bases, and 10 bases lay between the germline ends. The CDR3 is made up of 13 amino acids. Germline CDR1 and CDR2: MNHNS and SASEGT. In nucleotides, the CDR3 is TGTGCCAGCAGGTGGGGCCAGCAAGAGACCCAGTACTTC. Its translation: CASRWGQQETQYF.

The genes are TRBV20-1 and TRBJ2-5; D possibly corresponds to TRBD2 (6 bases). TRBJ2-7 explains the end of the DNA better; the J call may be wrong. The CDR3 has 14 residues. Germline CDR1 DFQATT, CDR2 SNEGSKA (reference sequence). Here the CDR3 reads CSANSRERAYEQYF. The CDR3 nucleotides read TGCAGTGCCAATAGCAGGGAGCGGGCCTACGAGCAGTACTTC.

This clonotype has a count of ten or more. The chain carries TRBV5-4 and TRBJ2-7; no reliable D call. Trimming removed 1 base at V and 8 bases at J, with 16 bases between. CDR3 size: 14 residues. Germline assignment: CDR1 SGHNT and CDR2 YYREEE (reference sequence). The CDR3: CASSLSSSPRQQYF. The CDR3 nucleotides read TGTGCCAGCAGCTTGTCATCCTCGCCTCGGCAGCAGTACTTC.

This clonotype was detected ten times or more. The gene calls are TRBV30 and TRBJ2-1; maybe TRBD2 (5 bases). CDR1 GTSNPN and CDR2 SVGIG come from the germline V gene (reference sequence). Trimming removed 0 bases from V and 4 bases from J, with 13 bases in between. This CDR3 has 15 amino acids. The CDR3 sequence is CAWSVSGNPYNEQFF. Written as DNA, the CDR3 is TGTGCCTGGAGTGTATCGGGGAATCCGTACAATGAGCAGTTCTTC.

There are a few counts of this clonotype. The CDR3 loop reads CASRPIGSPSNQPQHF. CDR3 nucleotide sequence: TGTGCCAGCAGACCGATAGGAAGTCCTAGCAATCAGCCCCAGCATTTT. V gene TRBV28 combines with J gene TRBJ1-5; D gene uncertain. Germline V gene lookup returns CDR1 MDHEN and CDR2 SYDVKM. V was clipped by 6 bases and J by 0 bases, with 15 bases between them. The CDR3 is 16 residues long.

This clonotype has a handful of counts. With a much larger clone just one base away, this may be a read error. This chain uses TRBV5-1 with TRBJ2-7; D is ambiguous. CDR3 size: 13 residues. Per germline, CDR1 SGHRS and CDR2 YFSETQ. The DNA for the CDR3 is TGCGCCGGCAGCTTATCCCAGGAGTACGAGCAGTACTTC. This codes for CAGSLSQEYEQYF.

This clonotype came up a few times. The rearrangement uses TRBV30 and TRBJ2-7; 7 bases fit TRBD1. V shed 4 bases, J shed 9 bases, and the junction held 27 bases outside the gene matches. The CDR3 is made up of 18 amino acids. Germline CDR1 GTSNPN, CDR2 SVGIG (reference sequence). CDR3 sequence (DNA): TGTGCCTGGAAGGGGGCCCTCCCACAGGGGAACCCTACTACGAGGCAGTACTTC. This sequence encodes CAWKGALPQGNPTTRQYF. Drawing the rest from reference TRBV30 and TRBJ2-7, the complete variable domain is SQTIHQWPATLVQPVGSPLSLECTVEGTSNPNLYWYRQAAGRGLQLLFYSVGIGQISSEVPQNLSASRPQDRQFILSSKKLLLSDSGFYLCAWKGALPQGNPTTRQYFGPGTRLTVT.

This clonotype showed up many times. A read error is possible here, since a much larger clone lies one base away. The rearrangement joins TRBV7-2 to TRBJ2-3; 7 positions match TRBD2. Germline V CDR1 and CDR2: SGHTA, FQGNSA. CDR3 length: 14 amino acids. Unmatched junction bases numbered 10, after V lost 4 bases and J lost 9 bases. The CDR3 nucleotides read TGTGCCAGCAGCTCCATACGTGGTAGCGGGACGCAGTATTTT. This codes for CASSSIRGSGTQYF.

This clonotype was found many times. The chain carries TRBV5-1 and TRBJ2-5; 7 bases agree with TRBD1. J was trimmed by 2 bases and V by 4 bases; bases with no gene match: 8. CDR3 size: 15 residues. Germline CDR1 is SGHRS and CDR2 is YFSETQ. The CDR3 DNA is TGCGCCAGCAGCGCGAGGACAGGCCAACAAGAGACCCAGTACTTC. Translated, it gives CASSARTGQQETQYF.

There are a few counts of this clonotype. A much larger clonotype is one base distant, so this may be a read error. The chain joins TRBV7-2 to TRBJ2-1; D is uncertain. The J call could be wrong; TRBJ2-7 is a better fit for the DNA end. The CDR3 is 17 residues long. Germline V gene sequence: CDR1 SGHTA, CDR2 FQGNSA. In nucleotides, the CDR3 is TGTGCCAGCAGCTTAGAAGGGATCGCCTACTCCTACAATGAGCAGTACTTC. Its translation is CASSLEGIAYSYNEQYF.

This clonotype has a handful of counts. This chain uses TRBV29-1 with TRBJ2-7; D possibly corresponds to TRBD1 (5 bases). CDR3 length: 16 amino acids. Between the trimmed V and J ends, which lost 1 base and 3 bases, there was a span of 19 bases. From germline, CDR1 is SQVTM and CDR2 ANQGSEA. The CDR3 bases are TGCAGCGTTGAAGGGCAGGGAAATCAATACGACTACGAGCAGTACTTC. Protein product: CSVEGQGNQYDYEQYF.

The chain employs TRBV7-9 and TRBJ2-5, with TRBD2 as a possible D gene (6 bases). CDR3 size: 12 residues. V was trimmed by 3 bases and J by 11 bases, leaving 13 bases between them. Germline CDR1 and CDR2: SEHNR and FQNEAQ (reference sequence). In nucleotides, the CDR3 is TGTGCCAGCAGCTTTGACACGGGGGAGCAGTACTTC. This codes for CASSFDTGEQYF.

CDR3 coding DNA: TGCAGTGCTAGAGGAGAAGAGGCCCAGTACTTC. Translated: CSARGEEAQYF. V and J are TRBV20-1 and TRBJ2-7; D is ambiguous. Deletions cut 1 base from V and 10 bases from J, with 11 bases between. Per the germline V gene, CDR1 is DFQATT and CDR2 is SNEGSKA (reference sequence). This CDR3 is built from 11 residues.

This clonotype was found a few times. The chain joins TRBV3-1 to TRBJ1-1; D ambiguous. The CDR3 is 13 residues long. V was clipped by 5 bases and J by 5 bases, with 12 bases between them. Germline CDR1 and CDR2: LGHDT and YNNKEL (reference sequence). This CDR3 reads CASSSSSGTEAFF. The DNA of the CDR3 is TGTGCCAGCAGCTCGTCGTCGGGTACTGAAGCTTTCTTT. Together with reference TRBV3-1 and TRBJ1-1, the CDR3 gives the full variable domain: DTAVSQTPKYLVTQMGNDKSIKCEQNLGHDTMYWYKQDSKKFLKIMFSYNNKELIINETVPNRFSPKSPDKAHLNLHINSLELGDSAVYFCASSSSSGTEAFFGQGTRLTVV.

This clonotype was detected ten times or more. The rearrangement joins TRBV7-2 to TRBJ1-2; 9 positions match TRBD1. The CDR3 extends over 17 amino acids. V lost 1 base and J lost 4; bases outside the gene matches: 10. Germline values: CDR1 SGHTA, CDR2 FQGNSA. As DNA, the CDR3 is TGTGCCAGCAGCTTAGGCCGGGGGACAGGGCATAGCTATGGCTACACCTTC. Its translation: CASSLGRGTGHSYGYTF.

The chain is built from TRBV5-1 and TRBJ2-3; 8 nucleotides line up with TRBD2. Germline CDR1 reads SGHRS; CDR2 reads YFSETQ. The junction had 23 bases not matched to a gene; V was cut back by 4 bases and J by 4 bases. This CDR3 is built from 20 residues. In DNA, the CDR3 is TGCGCCAGCAGCCCGGCTGGTAGCGGGGTGGGGGAAACTAGCGCAGATACGCAGTATTTT. Amino acids: CASSPAGSGVGETSADTQYF.

The V call is TRBV18, the J call TRBJ2-2; weak D call: TRBD1 (6 bases). The CDR3 has 17 residues. Trimming took 5 bases from V and 0 from J, leaving 16 bases between them. The V gene's germline CDR1 is KGHSH and CDR2 LQKENI. The CDR3 bases are TGTGCCAGCTCATCCCGTACAGGGTTCTCGAACACCGGGGAGCTGTTTTTT. It specifies CASSSRTGFSNTGELFF.

As to this clonotype: A junction end diverges from the germline sequence, so it may reflect a read error. V gene TRBV12-5 combines with J gene TRBJ1-2; no clear D. CDR1 LGHNT and CDR2 FRNRAP come from the germline V gene. The CDR3 extends over 15 amino acids. The CDR3, as DNA: TGTGTTAGTGGTCCCGACGGCAGAGCAAACTATGGCTACACCTTC. It is translated as CVSGPDGRANYGYTF.

The gene calls are TRBV20-1 and TRBJ1-4; TRBD1 agrees at 9 bases. There are 14 residues in the CDR3. The V gene end was trimmed by 5 bases and the J gene end by 7 bases; junction bases not matched to a gene: 8. CDR1 and CDR2 (germline): DFQATT, SNEGSKA (reference sequence). CDR3 bases: TGCAGTGCTCACCGACAGGGGGACGGTGAAAAACTGTTTTTT. This encodes CSAHRQGDGEKLFF.

Worth noting for this clonotype: A much larger clone differs from this one at a single base, so this may be a read error. The V call is TRBV12-3 or TRBV12-4, the J call TRBJ2-6; D is undetermined. The CDR3 has 15 residues. The V end lost 5 bases, the J end lost 7 bases, and 15 bases lay between the germline ends. The CDR3 loop is CASSTHPLSANVLTF. Written as DNA, the CDR3 is TGTGCCAGCAGTACACACCCTCTAAGCGCCAACGTCCTGACTTTC.

In the case of this clonotype: One end of the junction fails to match germline, which may point to a read error. The J gene is TRBJ1-4, the V gene TRBV30; D ambiguous. CDR1 and CDR2 from the germline V gene are GTSNPN and SVGIG (reference sequence). The CDR3 is made up of 15 amino acids. The chain's CDR3 is CAWSAEVAANEKRFF. CDR3 nucleotide sequence: TGTGCCTGGAGTGCCGAGGTAGCGGCTAATGAAAAACGGTTTTTT.

This clonotype has ten or more counts. The chain carries TRBV6-1 and TRBJ1-5; D is possibly TRBD1 (6 bases). Trimming pared 3 bases from V and 6 bases from J, leaving 12 bases between. This CDR3 has 14 amino acids. Germline V CDR1 and CDR2: MNHNS, SASEGT. The CDR3 here is CASSDRGGGQPQHF. As DNA, the CDR3 is TGTGCCAGCAGTGATAGGGGAGGGGGTCAGCCCCAGCATTTT.

At least ten counts were recorded for this clonotype. The V gene is TRBV7-2, the J gene TRBJ2-1; 10 bases align to TRBD2. The CDR3 runs 17 residues. The germline V gene encodes CDR1 SGHTA and CDR2 FQGNSA. V trimming: 5 bases; J trimming: 7 bases; junction bases outside the gene matches: 14. The CDR3 DNA sequence: TGTGCCAGCAGCCCCTACCTAGGAGCGGGGGGGAGGAATGAGCAGTTCTTC. Translating it yields CASSPYLGAGGRNEQFF.

This clonotype was seen ten or more times. The chain has TRBV18 and TRBJ2-7, with 11 positions matching TRBD2. J lost 4 bases, V lost 6 bases, and 11 bases had no gene match. Germline V gene sequence: CDR1 KGHSH, CDR2 LQKENI. This CDR3 is built from 16 residues. CDR3 in DNA: TGTGCCAGCTCGCCGAATAGCGGGGGGGCCGGATACGAGCAGTACTTC. Its translation is CASSPNSGGAGYEQYF. Full variable domain (outside the CDR3, taken from reference TRBV18 and TRBJ2-7): NAGVMQNPRHLVRRRGQEARLRCSPMKGHSHVYWYRQLPEEGLKFMVYLQKENIIDESGMPKERFSAEFPKEGPSILRIQQVVRGDSAAYFCASSPNSGGAGYEQYFGPGTRLTVT.

In its sample, this clonotype was seen once. The chain is built from TRBV27 and TRBJ2-1, with 9 bases identical to TRBD2. V shed 6 bases and J 1 base; nucleotides not matched to a gene: 4. Per germline, CDR1 MNHEY and CDR2 SMNVEV (reference sequence). The CDR3 totals 15 residues. CDR3 sequence (DNA): TGTGCCAGCAGACTCACTAGCGGGTCCTACAATGAGCAGTTCTTC. It yields the protein CASRLTSGSYNEQFF.